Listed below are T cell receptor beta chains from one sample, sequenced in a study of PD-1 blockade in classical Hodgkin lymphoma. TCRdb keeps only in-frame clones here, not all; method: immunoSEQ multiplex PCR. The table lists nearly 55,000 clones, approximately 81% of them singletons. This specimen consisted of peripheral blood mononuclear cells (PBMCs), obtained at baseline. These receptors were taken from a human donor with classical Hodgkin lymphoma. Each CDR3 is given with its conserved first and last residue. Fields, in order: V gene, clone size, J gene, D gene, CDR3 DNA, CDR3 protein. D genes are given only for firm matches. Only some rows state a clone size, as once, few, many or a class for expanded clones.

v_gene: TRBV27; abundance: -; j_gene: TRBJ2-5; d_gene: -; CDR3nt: TGTGCCAGCAGTTCGATACTACAAGAGACCCAGTACTTC; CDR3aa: CASSSILQETQYF
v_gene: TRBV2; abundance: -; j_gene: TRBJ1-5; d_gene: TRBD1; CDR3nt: TGTGCCAGCAGGGGACAGCTTAGCAATCAGCCCCAGCATTTT; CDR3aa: CASRGQLSNQPQHF
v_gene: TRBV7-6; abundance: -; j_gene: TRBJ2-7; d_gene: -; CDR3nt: TGTGCCAGCAGCCCCCAGTTGGGGTACGAGCAGTACTTC; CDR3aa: CASSPQLGYEQYF
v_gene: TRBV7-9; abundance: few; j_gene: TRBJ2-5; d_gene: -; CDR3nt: TGTGCCAGCAGCTTGGTGGGGGGCGCGGAGACCCAGTACTTC; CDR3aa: CASSLVGGAETQYF
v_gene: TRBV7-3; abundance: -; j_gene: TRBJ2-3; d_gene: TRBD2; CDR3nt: TGTGCCAGCAGCTTAGGGCTAGCGGGAGTTGCAGATACGCAGTATTTT; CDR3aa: CASSLGLAGVADTQYF
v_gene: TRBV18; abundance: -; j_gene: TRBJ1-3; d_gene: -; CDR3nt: TGTGCCAGCTCACCTCAGGGCCACACCATATATTTT; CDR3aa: CASSPQGHTIYF
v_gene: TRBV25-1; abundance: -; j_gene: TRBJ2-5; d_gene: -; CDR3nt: TGTGCCAGCAGTGAAAGTGGACGATACTTCCAAGAGACCCAGTACTTC; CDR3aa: CASSESGRYFQETQYF
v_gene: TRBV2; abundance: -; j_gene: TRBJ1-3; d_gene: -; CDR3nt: TGTGCCAGCCACCGCTCCTACTCTGGAAACACCATATATTTT; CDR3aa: CASHRSYSGNTIYF
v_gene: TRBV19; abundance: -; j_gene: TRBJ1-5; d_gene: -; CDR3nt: TGTGCCAGTAGTATACAGGGGCGGGAACAGCCCCAGCATTTT; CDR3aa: CASSIQGREQPQHF
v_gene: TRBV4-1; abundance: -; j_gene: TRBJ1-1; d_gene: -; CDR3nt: TGCGCCAGCAGCCAGGGTCGGACTGAAGCTTTCTTT; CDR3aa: CASSQGRTEAFF
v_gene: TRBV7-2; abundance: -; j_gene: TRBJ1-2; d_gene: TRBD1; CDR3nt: TGTGCCAGCAGCACCCGGGACAGGGGCCACCTTGGCTACACCTTC; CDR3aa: CASSTRDRGHLGYTF
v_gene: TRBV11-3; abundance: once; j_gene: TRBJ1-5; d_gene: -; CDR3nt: TGTGCCAGCAGCTTATGGGGGGAAGCCAATCAGCCCCAGCATTTT; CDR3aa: CASSLWGEANQPQHF
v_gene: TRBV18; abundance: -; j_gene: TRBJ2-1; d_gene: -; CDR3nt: TGTGCCAGCTCACCAATTTCTACCTCGAGGGAGCAGTTCTTC; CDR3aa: CASSPISTSREQFF
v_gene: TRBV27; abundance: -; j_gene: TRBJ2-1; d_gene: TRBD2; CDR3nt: TGTGCCAGCAGTTTATCGGGAGGGCCTTACAATGAGCAGTTCTTC; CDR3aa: CASSLSGGPYNEQFF
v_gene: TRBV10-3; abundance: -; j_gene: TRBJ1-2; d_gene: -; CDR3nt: TGTGCCATCAGTGACACGTATACTAACTATGGCTACACCTTC; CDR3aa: CAISDTYTNYGYTF
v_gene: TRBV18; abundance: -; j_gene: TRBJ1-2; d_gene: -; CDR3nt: TGTGCCAGCTCACCACAACCAGGGCGGACCTATGGCTACACCTTC; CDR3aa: CASSPQPGRTYGYTF
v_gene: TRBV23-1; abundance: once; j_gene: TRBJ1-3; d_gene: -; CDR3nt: TGCGCCAGCAGTAGGCCAGCCATAGACTCTGGAAACACCATATATTTT; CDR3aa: CASSRPAIDSGNTIYF
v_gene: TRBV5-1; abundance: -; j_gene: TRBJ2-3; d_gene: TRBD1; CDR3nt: TGCGCCAGCAGCTTGGCCACGACAGGGGTGACAGATACGCAGTATTTT; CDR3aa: CASSLATTGVTDTQYF
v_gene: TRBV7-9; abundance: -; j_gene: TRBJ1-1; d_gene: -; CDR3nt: TGTGCCAGCAGCTTACCTCAGCCTAACACTGAAGCTTTCTTT; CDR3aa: CASSLPQPNTEAFF
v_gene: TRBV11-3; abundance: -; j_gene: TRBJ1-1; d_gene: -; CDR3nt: TGTGCCAGCAGCCCCCCCCGCCGGAATGAAGCTTTCTTT; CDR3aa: CASSPPRRNEAFF
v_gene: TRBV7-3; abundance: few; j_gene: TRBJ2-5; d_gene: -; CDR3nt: TGTGCCAGCAGCTCCGGGGGCCACTCCCAAGAGACCCAGTACTTC; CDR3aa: CASSSGGHSQETQYF
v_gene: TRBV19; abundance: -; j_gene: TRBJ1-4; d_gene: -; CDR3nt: TGTGCCAGTAGTATCCCCCCGGGTAATGAAAAACTGTTTTTT; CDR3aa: CASSIPPGNEKLFF
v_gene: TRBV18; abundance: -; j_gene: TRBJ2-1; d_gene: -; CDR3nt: TGTGCCAGCTCACCAACGACCGATAATGAGCAGTTCTTC; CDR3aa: CASSPTTDNEQFF
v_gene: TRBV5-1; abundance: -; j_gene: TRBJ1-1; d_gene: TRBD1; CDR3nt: TGCGCCAGCAGCCTGGGCACCAGGGGGTTCCACACTGAAGCTTTCTTT; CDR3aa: CASSLGTRGFHTEAFF
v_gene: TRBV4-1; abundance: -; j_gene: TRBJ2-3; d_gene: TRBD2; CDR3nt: TGCGCCAGCAGCCTAGTTGGCGGGAGGGGCACAGATACGCAGTATTTT; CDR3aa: CASSLVGGRGTDTQYF
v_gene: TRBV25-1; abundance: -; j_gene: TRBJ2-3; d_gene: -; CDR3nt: TGTGCCAGCAGTGAATGGGACCCGGGCACAGATACGCAGTATTTT; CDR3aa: CASSEWDPGTDTQYF
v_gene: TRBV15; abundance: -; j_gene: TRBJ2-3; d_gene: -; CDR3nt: TGTGCCACCAGCAGTCTCGGAGATACGCAGTATTTT; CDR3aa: CATSSLGDTQYF
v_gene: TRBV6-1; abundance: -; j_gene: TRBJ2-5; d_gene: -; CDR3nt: TGTGCCAGCAGATATGAGGCGTCGGGGACCCAGTACTTC; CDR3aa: CASRYEASGTQYF
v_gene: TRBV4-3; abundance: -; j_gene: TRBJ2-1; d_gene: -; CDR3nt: TGCGCCAGCAGCCAAGATCTGGGCGACTGGGAGCAGTTCTTC; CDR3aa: CASSQDLGDWEQFF
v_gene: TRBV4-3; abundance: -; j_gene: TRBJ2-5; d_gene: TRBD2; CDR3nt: TGCGCCAGCAGCCAGGGGACTAGCGGGAGGGAATTGGAGACCCAGTACTTC; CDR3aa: CASSQGTSGRELETQYF
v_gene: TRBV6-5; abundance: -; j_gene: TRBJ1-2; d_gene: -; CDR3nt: TGTGCCAGCACGGCAAATTATCTTACTGGCTACACCTTC; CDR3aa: CASTANYLTGYTF
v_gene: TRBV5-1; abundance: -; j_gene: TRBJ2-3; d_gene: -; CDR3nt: TGCGCCAGCAGCTTGGCCGTTACCACCGGGAGCGGAGGAGATACGCAGTATTTT; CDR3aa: CASSLAVTTGSGGDTQYF
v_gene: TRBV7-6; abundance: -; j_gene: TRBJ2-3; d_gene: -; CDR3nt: TGTGCCAGCAGCTTAGGTCCGACCACGAGCACAGATACGCAGTATTTT; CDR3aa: CASSLGPTTSTDTQYF
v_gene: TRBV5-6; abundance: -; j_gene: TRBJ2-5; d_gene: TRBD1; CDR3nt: TGTGCCAGCAGCCCCTGGACAGGGGGCGCGATTGAGACCCAGTACTTC; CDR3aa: CASSPWTGGAIETQYF
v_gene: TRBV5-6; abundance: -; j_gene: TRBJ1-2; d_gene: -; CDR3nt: TGTGCCAGCAGCTTGGATCGGCCAGGCCGCGCAATTAACTATGGCTACACCTTC; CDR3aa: CASSLDRPGRAINYGYTF
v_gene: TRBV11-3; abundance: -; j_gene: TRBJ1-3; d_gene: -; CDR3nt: TGTGCCAGCAGCTTGGGGGCCTGGAACACCATATATTTT; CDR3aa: CASSLGAWNTIYF